The next 20 T cell receptor beta chains were all read from a single sample in a study of T cells in Graves' hyperthyroidism and ophthalmopathy. RNA transcripts provided the source from which TCR beta CDR3 regions were amplified. Using the HTBI primer set, a first-round RT-PCR was run on the TCR CDR3. TCRdb reanalysed the multiplex PCR reads using MiXCR and keeps one entry per CDR3 protein. Among about 420,000 distinct CDR3 sequences listed, roughly an eighth were seen once. The material sequenced was blood. All receptors come from a woman younger than 35 with Graves' hyperthyroidism.

This clonotype was counted only a few times. The chain links TRBV28 to TRBJ1-6, with D unclear. The germline CDR1 and CDR2 sequences are MDHEN and SYDVKM. Trimming removed 5 bases from V and 9 bases from J, with 14 bases in between. CDR3 length equals 14 residues. The CDR3 reads CASSPTHGSSPLHF. The CDR3 DNA is TGTGCCAGCAGTCCAACACACGGATCTTCACCCCTCCACTTT.

This chain links TRBV27 with TRBJ2-1; D may match TRBD1 or TRBD2 (5 bases each). With 2 bases removed from V and 7 bases from J, the gap between germline ends came to 15 bases. The CDR3 covers 15 residues. Looked up from germline, CDR1 is MNHEY and CDR2 is SMNVEV (reference sequence). CDR3 sequence: CASSLLGVSENEQFF. The CDR3 nucleotides are TGTGCCAGCAGTTTACTGGGGGTCTCAGAGAATGAGCAGTTCTTC.

The chain links TRBV6-1 to TRBJ2-3; 10 bases are a match to TRBD1. J was trimmed by 4 bases and V by 6 bases; bases with no gene match: 10. This CDR3 is 16 amino acids long. The germline V gene has CDR1 MNHNS and CDR2 SASEGT. CDR3 amino acids: CASRAGQGGSADTQYF. The CDR3, as DNA: TGTGCCAGCAGGGCCGGACAGGGGGGTAGTGCAGATACGCAGTATTTT.

This clonotype was seen many times. The gene calls are TRBV28 and TRBJ1-1; D remains unclear. This CDR3 has 12 residues. Trimming removed 4 bases at V and 8 bases at J, with 11 bases between. Germline V CDR1 and CDR2: MDHEN, SYDVKM. In DNA form, the CDR3 reads TGTGCCAGCAGTTCATCGACCCAAGAAGCTTTCTTT. Its translation: CASSSSTQEAFF.

The V and J genes are TRBV18 and TRBJ1-1; tentatively, D is TRBD1 (5 bases). Trimming shortened V by 2 bases and J by 3 bases, and 13 bases separated the two germline ends. The germline gives CDR1 KGHSH, CDR2 LQKENI. This CDR3 contains 15 residues. CDR3 DNA sequence: TGTGCCAGCTCACCAGCGGCAGGGTCGGACACTGAAGCTTTCTTT. This sequence encodes CASSPAAGSDTEAFF.

Here the CDR3 reads CASSYSRERSTDTQYF. CDR3 sequence (DNA): TGTGCCAGCAGTTACTCGCGGGAGAGAAGCACAGATACGCAGTATTTT. The rearrangement uses TRBV6-5 and TRBJ2-3; 7 bases are shared with TRBD2. Germline trimming cut 0 bases from V and 0 bases from J; bases unmatched to any gene: 3. Germline V gives CDR1 MNHEY, CDR2 SVGAGI. This CDR3 is 16 amino acids long.

This clonotype was found many times. The genes are TRBV7-2 and TRBJ2-2; 13 positions agree with TRBD2. CDR1 and CDR2 from the germline V gene are SGHTA and FQGNSA. CDR3 size: 19 residues. V was clipped by 5 bases and J by 7 bases; unmatched bases: 16. The CDR3 reads CASSRNPRLAGGGGGELFF. DNA of the CDR3: TGTGCCAGCAGCCGAAATCCCCGACTAGCGGGAGGTGGAGGCGGGGAGCTGTTTTTT.

There are a few counts of this clonotype. This rearrangement joins TRBV7-2 to TRBJ2-1, with 10 bases fitting TRBD1. Losses at the gene ends were 2 bases for V and 7 bases for J; bases not matched to a gene: 5. From germline, CDR1 is SGHTA and CDR2 FQGNSA. This CDR3 spans 15 amino acids. CDR3 loop: CASSLYGQGGNEQFF. As DNA, the CDR3 is TGTGCCAGCAGCTTATACGGACAGGGGGGGAATGAGCAGTTCTTC.

The V gene is TRBV6-4, the J gene TRBJ1-2; no clear D. Per the germline V gene, CDR1 is MRHNA and CDR2 is SNTAGT. The length of the CDR3 is 16 residues. With 0 bases removed from V and 2 bases from J, the gap between germline ends came to 13 bases. As DNA, the CDR3 is TGTGCCAGCAGTGACTCGAATACGGGTACCAACTATGGCTACACCTTC. It codes for CASSDSNTGTNYGYTF.

This clonotype was picked up a small number of times. The V gene is TRBV7-9, the J gene TRBJ2-7, with D possibly TRBD2 on 5 matching bases. The CDR3 sequence is 14 residues long. The V gene's germline CDR1 is SEHNR and CDR2 FQNEAQ (reference sequence). The V gene lost 5 bases and the J gene lost 4 bases, with 15 bases spanning the gap. CDR3 in DNA: TGTGCCAGCAGCCCTGACCTGGAGGTTTACGAGCAGTACTTC. Translating gives CASSPDLEVYEQYF.

This clonotype was found many times. J is TRBJ2-1 and V is TRBV5-1; TRBD2 might be the D (6 bases). This CDR3 has 15 residues. CDR1 and CDR2 (germline): SGHRS, YFSETQ. Trimming removed 0 bases from V and 2 bases from J, with 9 bases in between. The CDR3 protein is CASSLGGTTYNEQFF. DNA for the CDR3: TGCGCCAGCAGCTTGGGCGGGACGACCTACAATGAGCAGTTCTTC.

The rearrangement uses TRBV6-1 and TRBJ1-1; no firm D call. CDR3 size: 14 residues. Germline CDR1 MNHNS, CDR2 SASEGT. Between the trimmed V and J ends, which lost 5 bases and 4 bases, there was a span of 14 bases. The CDR3 DNA follows: TGTGCCAGCAGTTCCGATCATAAGCTCACTGAAGCTTTCTTT. Amino acids: CASSSDHKLTEAFF.

This clonotype has ten or more counts. The chain couples TRBV7-3 to TRBJ2-5; D not certain. CDR3 size: 15 residues. Germline-derived CDR1 and CDR2 are SGHTA and FQGTGA. Trimming stripped 5 bases from V and 0 bases from J, with 13 bases between. The CDR3 nucleotides are TGTGCCAGCAGCCCTACCGGGTCGTACCAAGAGACCCAGTACTTC. Its protein product is CASSPTGSYQETQYF.

At least ten counts were recorded for this clonotype. This chain links TRBV2 with TRBJ2-7, with D perhaps TRBD1 (6 bases). Trimming pared 10 bases from V and 1 base from J, leaving 11 bases between. The V gene's germline CDR1 is SNHLY and CDR2 FYNNEI. This CDR3 is 12 amino acids long. CDR3 in amino acids: CATKQGSYEQYF. Here the CDR3 DNA reads TGTGCCACAAAACAGGGATCCTACGAGCAGTACTTC.

This chain uses TRBV6-1 with TRBJ2-1; 10 positions agree with TRBD2. The CDR3 consists of 13 residues. With V trimmed by 9 bases and J by 8 bases, 7 bases remained unmatched. Germline V CDR1 and CDR2: MNHNS, SASEGT. The CDR3 DNA is TGTGCCAGTATGAAGCGGGAGGGCTATGAGCAGTTCTTC. Translation: CASMKREGYEQFF.

This clonotype showed up many times. V and J are TRBV28 and TRBJ2-7; TRBD2 matches 9 bases. CDR1 and CDR2 (germline): MDHEN, SYDVKM. The CDR3 has 15 residues. After removal of 2 bases from V and 0 bases from J, the junction contained 2 bases not matched to a gene. The CDR3 loop is CASSLLAGLSYEQYF. CDR3 nucleotides: TGTGCCAGCAGTTTACTAGCGGGACTCTCCTACGAGCAGTACTTC.

The genes are TRBV5-1 and TRBJ2-7, with 13 bases fitting TRBD2. The V segment lost 0 bases and the J segment 6 bases; nucleotides outside the gene matches: 6. The CDR3 is made up of 16 amino acids. The germline gives CDR1 SGHRS, CDR2 YFSETQ. The CDR3 DNA is TGCGCCAGCAGCTTGGGTGTGGGACTAGCGGGAACCGAGCAGTACTTC. Amino acids: CASSLGVGLAGTEQYF.

This clonotype was seen repeatedly, ten times or more. V usage is TRBV9 and J usage is TRBJ2-7; 10 bases align to TRBD2. Germline V CDR1 and CDR2: SGDLS, YYNGEE. The J segment lost 2 bases and the V segment lost 4 bases, leaving 9 bases of the junction unmatched. This CDR3 is 16 amino acids long. This CDR3 is CASSSSPGLAPYEQYF. CDR3 nucleotides: TGTGCCAGCAGCTCTAGTCCGGGACTAGCGCCCTACGAGCAGTACTTC.

The chain links TRBV10-1 to TRBJ2-3; TRBD1 matches at 8 bases. The CDR3 runs to 15 residues. V trimming: 6 bases; J trimming: 6 bases; junction bases outside the gene matches: 11. Germline V gene sequence: CDR1 WNHNN, CDR2 SYGVQD (reference sequence). CDR3 nucleotide sequence: TGCGCCAGCAGCGCCGGGACAGGATGGGGGGATACGCAGTATTTT. It encodes CASSAGTGWGDTQYF.

The genes are TRBV16 and TRBJ1-1, with unresolved D. V shed 1 base and J shed 1 base, with 7 bases lying between them. There are 14 residues in the CDR3. Looked up from germline, CDR1 is KGHSY and CDR2 is FQNENV. The CDR3 sequence is CASSQYSKNTEAFF. The CDR3 nucleotides read TGTGCCAGCAGCCAATACAGCAAGAACACTGAAGCTTTCTTT.